This T cell receptor beta chain was sequenced in a study of glioma-infiltrating T cells after dendritic cell vaccination. As for time point: after dendritic cell vaccination, including at tumor progression/relapse. This clone came up a few times. V lost 6 bases and J 8 bases, leaving 19 bases between the germline ends. CDR3 length: 15 residues. Germline lookup yields CDR1 SNHLY and CDR2 FYNNEI. The repertoire was sequenced with immunoSEQ multiplex PCR; TCRdb's copy has only in-frame clones and lacks some. The sample has 20,000 to 30,000 clones; approximately 89% are singletons. This TCR came from a human donor with glioblastoma. The material was blood, obtained after dendritic cell vaccination. The chain recombines TRBV2 with TRBJ1-4; weak D call: TRBD1 (6 bases). The DNA for the CDR3 is TGTGCCAGCAGGCCCGCCGGGGGGCGCTTCGAAAAACTGTTTTTT. Translated, it gives CASRPAGGRFEKLFF.